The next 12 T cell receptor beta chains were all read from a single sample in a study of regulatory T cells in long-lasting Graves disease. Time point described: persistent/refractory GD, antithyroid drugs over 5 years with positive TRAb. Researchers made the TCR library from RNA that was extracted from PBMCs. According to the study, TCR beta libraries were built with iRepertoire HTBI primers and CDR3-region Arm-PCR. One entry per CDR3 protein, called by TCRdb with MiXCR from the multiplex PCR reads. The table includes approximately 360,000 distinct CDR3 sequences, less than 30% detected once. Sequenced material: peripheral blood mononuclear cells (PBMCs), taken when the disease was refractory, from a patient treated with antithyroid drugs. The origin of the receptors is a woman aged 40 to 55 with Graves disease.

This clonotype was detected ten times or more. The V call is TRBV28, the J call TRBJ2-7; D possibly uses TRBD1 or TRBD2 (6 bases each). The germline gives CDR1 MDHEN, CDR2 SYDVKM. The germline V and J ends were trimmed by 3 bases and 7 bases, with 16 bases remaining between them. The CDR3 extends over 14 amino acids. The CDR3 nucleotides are TGTGCCAGCAGTTTTTTTGGGCAGGGGAGGGAGCAGTACTTC. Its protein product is CASSFFGQGREQYF.

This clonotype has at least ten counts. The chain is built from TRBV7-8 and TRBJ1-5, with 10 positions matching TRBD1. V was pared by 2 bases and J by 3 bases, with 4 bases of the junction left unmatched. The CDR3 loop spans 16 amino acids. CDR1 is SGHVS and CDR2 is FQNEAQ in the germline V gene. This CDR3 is CASSLLDRGNNQPQHF. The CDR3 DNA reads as TGTGCCAGCAGCTTATTGGACAGGGGGAACAATCAGCCCCAGCATTTT.

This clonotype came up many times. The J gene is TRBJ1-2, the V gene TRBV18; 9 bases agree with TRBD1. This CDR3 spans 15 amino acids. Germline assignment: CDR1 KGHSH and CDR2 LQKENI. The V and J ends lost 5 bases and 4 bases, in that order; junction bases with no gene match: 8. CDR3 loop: CASSSTLGQGYGYTF. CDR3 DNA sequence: TGTGCCAGCTCATCTACCCTGGGACAGGGCTATGGCTACACCTTC.

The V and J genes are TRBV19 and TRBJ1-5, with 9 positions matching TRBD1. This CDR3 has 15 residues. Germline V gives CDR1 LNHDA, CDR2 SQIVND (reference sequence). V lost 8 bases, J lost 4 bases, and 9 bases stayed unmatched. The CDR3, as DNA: TGTGCCAGTGAACCGACAGGGGGATTTAATCAGCCCCAGCATTTT. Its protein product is CASEPTGGFNQPQHF.

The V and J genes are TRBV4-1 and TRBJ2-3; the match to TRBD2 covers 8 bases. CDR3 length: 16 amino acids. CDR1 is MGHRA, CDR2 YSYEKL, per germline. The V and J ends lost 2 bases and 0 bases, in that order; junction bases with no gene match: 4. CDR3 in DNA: TGCGCCAGCAGCCAAAGGATAGCGGGAAGCACAGATACGCAGTATTTT. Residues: CASSQRIAGSTDTQYF.

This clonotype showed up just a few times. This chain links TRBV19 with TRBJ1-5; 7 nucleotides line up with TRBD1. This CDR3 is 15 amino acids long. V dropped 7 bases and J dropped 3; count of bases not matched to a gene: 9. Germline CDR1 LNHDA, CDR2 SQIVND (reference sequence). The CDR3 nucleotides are TGTGCCAGTAACAGTGGACAGGCTCACAATCAGCCCCAGCATTTT. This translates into CASNSGQAHNQPQHF.

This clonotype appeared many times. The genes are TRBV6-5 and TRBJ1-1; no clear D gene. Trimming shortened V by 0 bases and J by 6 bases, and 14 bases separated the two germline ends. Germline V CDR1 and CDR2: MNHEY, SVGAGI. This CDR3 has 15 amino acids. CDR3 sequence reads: CASSYSKVSRAEAFF. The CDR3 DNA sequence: TGTGCCAGCAGTTACTCGAAGGTGAGTCGGGCTGAAGCTTTCTTT.

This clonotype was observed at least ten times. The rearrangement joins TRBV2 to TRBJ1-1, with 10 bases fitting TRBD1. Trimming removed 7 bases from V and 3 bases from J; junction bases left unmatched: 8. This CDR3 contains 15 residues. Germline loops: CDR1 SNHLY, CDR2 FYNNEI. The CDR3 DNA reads TGTGCCAGCACTCAGGGACAGGGGTTAGACACTGAAGCTTTCTTT. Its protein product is CASTQGQGLDTEAFF.

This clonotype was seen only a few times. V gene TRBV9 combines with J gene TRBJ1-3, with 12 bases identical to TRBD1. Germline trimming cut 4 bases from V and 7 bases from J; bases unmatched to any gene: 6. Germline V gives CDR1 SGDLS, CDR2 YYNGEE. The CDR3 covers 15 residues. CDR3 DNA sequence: TGTGCCAGCAGCAAGGGACAGGGGGCTTATAACACCATATATTTT. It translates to CASSKGQGAYNTIYF.

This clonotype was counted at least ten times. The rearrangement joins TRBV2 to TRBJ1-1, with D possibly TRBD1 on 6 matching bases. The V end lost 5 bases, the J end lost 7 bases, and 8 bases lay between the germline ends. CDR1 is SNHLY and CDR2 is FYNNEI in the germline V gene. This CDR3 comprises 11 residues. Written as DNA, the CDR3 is TGTGCCAGCAGTCCGACAGGTGAAGCTTTCTTT. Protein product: CASSPTGEAFF.

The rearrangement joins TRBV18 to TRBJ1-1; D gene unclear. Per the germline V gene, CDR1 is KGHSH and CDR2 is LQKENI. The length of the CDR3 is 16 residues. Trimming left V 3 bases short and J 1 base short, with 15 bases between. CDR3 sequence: CASSPFSRAPNTEAFF. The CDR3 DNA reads TGTGCCAGCTCACCGTTCTCTAGGGCGCCGAACACTGAAGCTTTCTTT.

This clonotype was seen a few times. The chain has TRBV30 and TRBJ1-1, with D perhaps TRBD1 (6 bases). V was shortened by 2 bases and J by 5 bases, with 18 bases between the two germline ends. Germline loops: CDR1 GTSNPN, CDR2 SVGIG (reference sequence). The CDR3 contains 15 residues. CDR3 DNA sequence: TGTGCCTGGAGTCAACCAGACAGGCTAAGTACTGAAGCTTTCTTT. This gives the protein CAWSQPDRLSTEAFF.